This TCR beta chain is drawn from a study of blood T cells in healthy people across ages. This clonotype was counted ten times or more. Then a second PCR, running roughly 7 to 11 cycles, was carried out with a sample-barcoded 5' primer and a J-beta primer mix. TCRdb ran MiXCR on the 5' RACE reads and lists one entry per CDR3 protein. The sample contains approximately 680,000 distinct CDR3 sequences, about 30% of which appear only once. The CDR3 covers 13 residues. The germline V gene has CDR1 MNHNS and CDR2 SASEGT. Trimming left V 8 bases short and J 3 bases short, with 14 bases between. This sequence was found in an elderly woman in good health. What was sequenced was blood. This sequence joins TRBV6-1 and TRBJ2-7; D perhaps matches TRBD1 (6 bases). CDR3 coding DNA: TGTGCCAGCGGGGACACCGCCCTCTACGAGCAGTACTTC. Its protein is CASGDTALYEQYF.